A selection of T cell receptor beta chains follows, all from one sample in a study of CD8 T cells in ankylosing spondylitis. TCRdb redid the calling of the 5' RACE reads with MiXCR, one entry per CDR3 protein. Among a few hundred thousand distinct CDR3 sequences, roughly 15% were seen once, and the ten largest hold approximately 1%. Sequencing was carried out using blood, either unsorted or a sorted T cell fraction (not recorded which). The receptors come from a male donor with ankylosing spondylitis. Each CDR3 is given with its conserved first and last residue. The order of the fields is V gene, J gene, clone size, D gene, CDR3 protein, CDR3 DNA. A D gene is named only where the DNA matches it firmly. Clone size is stated in some rows and not others, as once, few, many or a class when expanded.

>TRBV29-1|TRBJ2-5|few|-
CSVETEVQETQYF
TGCAGCGTTGAGACAGAGGTCCAAGAGACCCAGTACTTC
>TRBV5-1|TRBJ1-3|-|-
CASSPAPQLPGNTIYF
TGCGCCAGCAGCCCCGCTCCGCAGCTTCCTGGAAACACCATATATTTT
>TRBV5-1|TRBJ1-1|-|-
CASSLDRVSNTEAFF
TGCGCCAGCAGCCTGGACCGGGTCTCGAACACTGAAGCTTTCTTT
>TRBV30|TRBJ2-7|-|TRBD1
CAWSVQGGPYEQYF
TGTGCCTGGAGTGTACAGGGGGGACCCTACGAGCAGTACTTC
>TRBV20-1|TRBJ1-2|few|-
CSATASNYGYTF
TGCAGTGCTACCGCCTCGAACTATGGCTACACCTTC
>TRBV30|TRBJ2-7|-|-
CAWSQGFSYEQYF
TGTGCCTGGAGTCAGGGGTTTTCCTACGAGCAGTACTTC
>TRBV7-9|TRBJ1-1|-|-
CASSLGVVRAGTEAFF
TGTGCCAGCAGCTTAGGAGTCGTGCGTGCGGGCACTGAAGCTTTCTTT
>TRBV7-6|TRBJ2-5|few|TRBD1
CASSLQPTGAPGETQYF
TGTGCCAGCAGCTTACAGCCCACAGGGGCCCCCGGGGAGACCCAGTACTTC
>TRBV3-1|TRBJ1-1|-|-
CASSHGQNTEAFF
TGTGCCAGCAGCCATGGACAGAACACTGAAGCTTTCTTT
>TRBV21-1|TRBJ2-4|-|-
CASSTSLRAKNIQYF
TGTGCCAGCAGCACTTCACTGAGAGCCAAAAACATTCAGTACTTC
>TRBV7-9|TRBJ1-4|many|-
CASSSLGTVGKLFF
TGTGCCAGCAGCTCCCTGGGGACCGTGGGAAAACTGTTTTTT
>TRBV3-1|TRBJ1-1|few|-
CASSQDSPAEAFF
TGTGCCAGCAGCCAAGATTCCCCGGCTGAAGCTTTCTTT
>TRBV5-7|TRBJ1-2|once|TRBD1
CASSPPGTGGGNYGYTF
TGTGCCAGCAGCCCCCCCGGGACAGGGGGCGGTAACTATGGCTACACCTTC
>TRBV29-1|TRBJ2-7|-|-
CSVVLVASSYEQYF
TGCAGCGTTGTTCTGGTCGCCAGCTCCTACGAGCAGTACTTC
>TRBV12-3/TRBV12-4|TRBJ1-1|few|-
CASSLEVGVVRLNTEAFF
TGTGCCAGCAGTTTAGAGGTCGGGGTGGTTCGTTTGAACACTGAAGCTTTCTTT
>TRBV20-1|TRBJ2-7|few|TRBD1
CSAADRGSYEQYF
TGCAGTGCCGCGGACAGGGGATCCTACGAGCAGTACTTC
>TRBV20-1|TRBJ2-1|-|-
CSARVWLNEQFF
TGCAGTGCTAGAGTTTGGTTAAATGAGCAGTTCTTC
>TRBV9|TRBJ2-6|many|-
CASSVAHSGANVLTF
TGTGCCAGCAGCGTAGCCCACTCTGGGGCCAACGTCCTGACTTTC
>TRBV7-2|TRBJ1-1|-|TRBD1
CASSLMGQVNTEAFF
TGTGCCAGCAGCTTAATGGGACAGGTGAACACTGAAGCTTTCTTT
>TRBV4-3|TRBJ1-2|few|-
CASSQVPGINGYTF
TGCGCCAGCAGCCAAGTACCGGGAATTAACGGCTACACCTTC
>TRBV18|TRBJ2-5|many|-
CASQADQGTQETQYF
TGTGCCAGCCAGGCCGACCAGGGGACCCAAGAGACCCAGTACTTC
>TRBV10-3|TRBJ2-5|few|-
CAISPGAETQYF
TGTGCCATCAGCCCAGGGGCTGAGACCCAGTACTTC
>TRBV7-2|TRBJ1-1|-|TRBD1
CASSKLDRVNTEAFF
TGTGCCAGCAGCAAACTTGACAGGGTAAACACTGAAGCTTTCTTT
>TRBV12-3/TRBV12-4|TRBJ2-7|few|TRBD2
CASSPGTSGKTYEQYF
TGTGCCAGCAGTCCGGGGACTAGCGGGAAGACCTACGAGCAGTACTTC
>TRBV20-1|TRBJ2-3|-|TRBD2
CSARSAGGKKDTQYF
TGCAGTGCTAGATCTGCGGGGGGTAAAAAAGATACGCAGTATTTT
>TRBV7-8|TRBJ2-2|few|-
CASNLRDSTGELFF
TGTGCCAGCAACCTAAGGGATAGCACCGGGGAGCTGTTTTTT
>TRBV20-1|TRBJ2-5|-|-
CSARGGTHRSQETQYF
TGCAGTGCTAGAGGGGGGACACATCGTTCCCAAGAGACCCAGTACTTC
>TRBV3-1|TRBJ2-1|-|TRBD2
CASSRKGGWTSSSYNEQFF
TGTGCCAGCAGCCGGAAGGGTGGTTGGACTAGTAGCTCCTACAATGAGCAGTTCTTC
>TRBV24-1|TRBJ2-1|-|-
CATSDLFPNSYNEQFF
TGTGCCACCAGTGATTTGTTTCCAAACTCCTACAATGAGCAGTTCTTC
>TRBV4-2|TRBJ2-1|few|TRBD2
CASSQDPGGLAGGNEQFF
TGTGCCAGCAGCCAAGATCCCGGGGGACTAGCGGGGGGAAATGAGCAGTTCTTC
>TRBV21-1|TRBJ2-3|few|-
CASSKVGSSGAPPYPTDTQYF
TGTGCCAGCAGCAAAGTAGGGTCTAGCGGAGCCCCCCCATATCCCACAGATACGCAGTATTTT
>TRBV20-1|TRBJ1-5|many|-
CSARDRGSNQPQHF
TGCAGTGCTAGAGATCGGGGGAGCAATCAGCCCCAGCATTTT
>TRBV11-2|TRBJ1-6|-|-
CASSLRPQASSYNSPLHF
TGTGCCAGCAGCTTAAGACCCCAAGCGAGCTCCTATAATTCACCCCTCCACTTT
>TRBV10-3|TRBJ2-7|many|-
CAISPGPKVSYEQYF
TGTGCCATCAGCCCGGGACCCAAGGTCTCCTACGAGCAGTACTTC
>TRBV10-3|TRBJ1-1|-|-
CAISEDSSLGTEAFF
TGTGCCATCAGTGAAGACAGTTCATTGGGGACTGAAGCTTTCTTT
>TRBV20-1|TRBJ2-2|-|-
CSASTGLWSGELFF
TGCAGTGCTAGTACGGGGCTATGGTCCGGGGAGCTGTTTTTT
>TRBV7-2|TRBJ2-2|few|-
CASSLALTTNTGELFF
TGTGCCAGCAGCTTAGCGTTGACTACGAACACCGGGGAGCTGTTTTTT
>TRBV5-1|TRBJ2-1|-|TRBD2
CASSSERELWRTHNEQFF
TGCGCCAGCAGCTCCGAGCGGGAGCTATGGAGAACACACAATGAGCAGTTCTTC
>TRBV5-1|TRBJ1-2|few|-
CASSLAGGPANYGYTF
TGCGCCAGCAGCTTGGCGGGGGGCCCGGCTAACTATGGCTACACCTTC
>TRBV5-1|TRBJ2-7|few|TRBD1
CASSLEGGRTYEQYF
TGCGCCAGCAGCTTGGAAGGGGGCCGAACCTACGAGCAGTACTTC
>TRBV10-2|TRBJ2-1|few|TRBD2
CASSRGGFPNEQFF
TGCGCCAGCAGCCGGGGGGGCTTCCCCAATGAGCAGTTCTTC
>TRBV6-1|TRBJ1-3|many|TRBD1
CASLDRASGNTIYF
TGTGCCAGCCTCGACAGGGCCTCTGGAAACACCATATATTTT
>TRBV9|TRBJ2-3|-|TRBD1
CASSRGQDRTDTQYF
TGTGCCAGCAGCAGGGGACAGGACCGCACAGATACGCAGTATTTT
>TRBV19|TRBJ2-1|few|-
CASSNQRANNEQFF
TGTGCCAGTAGCAATCAGCGGGCCAACAATGAGCAGTTCTTC
>TRBV20-1|TRBJ2-6|-|-
CSATPDSNRAGANVLTF
TGCAGTGCCACTCCGGACAGTAACCGGGCCGGGGCCAACGTCCTGACTTTC
>TRBV9|TRBJ2-2|-|TRBD2
CASSVGLAGAPGGGELFF
TGTGCCAGCAGCGTAGGCCTAGCGGGGGCCCCCGGTGGCGGGGAGCTGTTTTTT
>TRBV11-2|TRBJ1-1|-|-
CASSMGGGKNTEAFF
TGTGCCAGCAGCATGGGGGGGGGCAAGAACACTGAAGCTTTCTTT
>TRBV21-1|TRBJ2-5|few|-
CASSKERGEETQYF
TGTGCCAGCAGCAAAGAGAGGGGAGAGGAGACCCAGTACTTC
>TRBV18|TRBJ2-7|few|-
CASSPPSASSYEQYF
TGTGCCAGCTCACCACCTAGCGCGAGCTCCTACGAGCAGTACTTC
>TRBV20-1|TRBJ1-1|many|-
CSATRQYMNTEAFF
TGCAGTGCAACCAGACAGTACATGAACACTGAAGCTTTCTTT
>TRBV12-3/TRBV12-4|TRBJ2-7|many|TRBD2
CASSLRLAGHYEQYF
TGTGCCAGCAGTCTGCGACTAGCGGGTCACTACGAGCAGTACTTC
>TRBV6-5|TRBJ2-3|-|TRBD1
CASSYGRGHSDTQYF
TGTGCCAGCAGTTACGGCAGGGGGCATTCAGATACGCAGTATTTT
>TRBV5-1|TRBJ2-1|-|TRBD1
CASAGQGVRDEQFF
TGCGCCAGCGCGGGACAGGGGGTGAGGGATGAGCAGTTCTTC
>TRBV6-1|TRBJ1-5|many|-
CASRRTERNQPQHF
TGTGCCAGCAGGAGGACAGAACGCAATCAGCCCCAGCATTTT